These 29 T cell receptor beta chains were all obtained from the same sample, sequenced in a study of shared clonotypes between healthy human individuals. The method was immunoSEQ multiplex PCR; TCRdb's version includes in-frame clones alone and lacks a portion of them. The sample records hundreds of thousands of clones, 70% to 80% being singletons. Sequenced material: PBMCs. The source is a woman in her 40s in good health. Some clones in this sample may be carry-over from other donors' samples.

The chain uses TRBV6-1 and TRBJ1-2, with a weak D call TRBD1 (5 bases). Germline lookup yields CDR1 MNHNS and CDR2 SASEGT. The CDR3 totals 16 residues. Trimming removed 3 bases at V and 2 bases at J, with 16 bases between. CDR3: CASSDRGGWGNYGYTF. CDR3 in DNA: TGTGCCAGCAGTGACCGCGGGGGTTGGGGAAACTATGGCTACACCTTC.

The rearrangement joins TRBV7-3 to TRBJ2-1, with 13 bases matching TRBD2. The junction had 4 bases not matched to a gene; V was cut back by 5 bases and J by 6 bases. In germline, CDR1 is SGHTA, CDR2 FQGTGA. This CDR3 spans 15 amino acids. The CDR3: CASSPTSGRVNEQFF. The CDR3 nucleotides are TGTGCCAGCAGCCCCACTAGCGGGAGGGTCAATGAGCAGTTCTTC.

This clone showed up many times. CDR3 sequence (DNA): TGTGCCAGCAGCCCCGGGTCGAGCGGGAGGGCTGCCGGGGAGCTGTTTTTT. It yields the protein CASSPGSSGRAAGELFF. V gene TRBV11-3 combines with J gene TRBJ2-2, with TRBD2 matching 10 bases. The junction had 12 bases not matched to a gene; V was cut back by 5 bases and J by 6 bases. The CDR3 consists of 17 residues. CDR1 is SGHNT, CDR2 YENEEA, per germline.

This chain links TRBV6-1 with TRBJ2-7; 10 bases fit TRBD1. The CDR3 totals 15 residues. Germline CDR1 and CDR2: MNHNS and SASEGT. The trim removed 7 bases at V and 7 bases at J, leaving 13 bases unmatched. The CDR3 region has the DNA TGTGCCAGCAAGGACCGGGACAGGGGCTTAGGAGAGCAGTACTTC. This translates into CASKDRDRGLGEQYF.

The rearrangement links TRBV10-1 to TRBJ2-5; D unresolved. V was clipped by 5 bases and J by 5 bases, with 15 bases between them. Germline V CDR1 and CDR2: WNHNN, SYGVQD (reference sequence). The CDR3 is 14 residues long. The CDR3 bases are TGCGCCAGCAGTTTATCTGGGGTAGGGGAGACCCAGTACTTC. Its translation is CASSLSGVGETQYF.

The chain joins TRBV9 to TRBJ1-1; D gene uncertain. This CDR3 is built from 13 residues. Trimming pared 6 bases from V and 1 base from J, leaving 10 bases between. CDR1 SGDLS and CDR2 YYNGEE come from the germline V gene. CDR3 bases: TGTGCCAGCACCGCTTGGGAGAACACTGAAGCTTTCTTT. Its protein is CASTAWENTEAFF.

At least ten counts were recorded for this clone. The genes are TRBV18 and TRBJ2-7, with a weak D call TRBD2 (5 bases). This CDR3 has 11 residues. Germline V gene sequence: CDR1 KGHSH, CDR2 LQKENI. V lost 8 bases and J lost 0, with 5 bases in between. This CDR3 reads CASRDSYEQYF. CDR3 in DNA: TGTGCCAGCCGGGACTCCTACGAGCAGTACTTC.

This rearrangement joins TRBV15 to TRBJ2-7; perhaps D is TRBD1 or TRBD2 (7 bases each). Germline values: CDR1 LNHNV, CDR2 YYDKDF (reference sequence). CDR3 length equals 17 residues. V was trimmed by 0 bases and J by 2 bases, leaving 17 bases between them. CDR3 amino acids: CATSRDLKGAGAYEQYF. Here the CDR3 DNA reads TGTGCCACCAGCAGAGATCTAAAGGGGGCGGGGGCCTACGAGCAGTACTTC.

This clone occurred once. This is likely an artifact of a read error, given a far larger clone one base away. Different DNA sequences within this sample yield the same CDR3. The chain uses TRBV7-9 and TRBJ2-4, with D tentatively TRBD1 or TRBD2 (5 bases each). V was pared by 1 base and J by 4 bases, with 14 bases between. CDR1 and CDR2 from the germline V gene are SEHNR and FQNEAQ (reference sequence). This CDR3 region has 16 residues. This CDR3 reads CASSLGAGLAKNIQYF. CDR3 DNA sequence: TGTGCCAGCAGCTTAGGGGCAGGGCTAGCTAAAAACATTCAGTACTTC.

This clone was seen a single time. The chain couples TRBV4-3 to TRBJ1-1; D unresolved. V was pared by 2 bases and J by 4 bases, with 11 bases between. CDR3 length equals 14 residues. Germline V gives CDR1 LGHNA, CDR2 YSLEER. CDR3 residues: CASSQNGLPTEAFF. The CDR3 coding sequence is TGCGCCAGCAGCCAAAACGGGCTTCCCACTGAAGCTTTCTTT.

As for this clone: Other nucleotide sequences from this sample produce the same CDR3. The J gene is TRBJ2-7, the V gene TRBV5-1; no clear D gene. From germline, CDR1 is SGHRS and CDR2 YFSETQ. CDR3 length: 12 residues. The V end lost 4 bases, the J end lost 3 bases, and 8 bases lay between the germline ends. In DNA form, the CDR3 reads TGCGCCAGCAGCGTGGACGGCTACGAGCAGTACTTC. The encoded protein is CASSVDGYEQYF.

CDR3 in amino acids: CASSQDRGPTYEQYF. Written as DNA, the CDR3 is TGTGCCAGCAGCCAAGACAGGGGGCCCACCTACGAGCAGTACTTC. The rearrangement links TRBV4-2 to TRBJ2-5, with TRBD1 matching 8 bases. The J call may be wrong; the DNA end is better matched by TRBJ2-7. The CDR3 spans 15 residues. CDR1 is LGHNA, CDR2 YNFKEQ, per germline.

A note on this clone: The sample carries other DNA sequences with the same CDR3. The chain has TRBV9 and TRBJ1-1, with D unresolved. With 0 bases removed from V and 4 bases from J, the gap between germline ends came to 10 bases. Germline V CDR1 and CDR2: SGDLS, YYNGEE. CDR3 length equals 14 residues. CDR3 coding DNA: TGTGCCAGCAGCGTAGCTGGGGAGGGCACTGAAGCTTTCTTT. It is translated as CASSVAGEGTEAFF.

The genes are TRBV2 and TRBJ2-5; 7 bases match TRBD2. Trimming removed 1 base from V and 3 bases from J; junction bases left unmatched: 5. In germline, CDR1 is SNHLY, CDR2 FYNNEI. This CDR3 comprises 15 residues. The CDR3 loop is CASSEVRTREETQYF. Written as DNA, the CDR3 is TGTGCCAGCAGTGAAGTCCGGACTAGGGAAGAGACCCAGTACTTC. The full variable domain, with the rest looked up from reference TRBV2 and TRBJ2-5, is EPEVTQTPSHQVTQMGQEVILRCVPISNHLYFYWYRQILGQKVEFLVSFYNNEISEKSEIFDDQFSVERPDGSNFTLKIRSTKLEDSAMYFCASSEVRTREETQYFGPGTRLLVL.

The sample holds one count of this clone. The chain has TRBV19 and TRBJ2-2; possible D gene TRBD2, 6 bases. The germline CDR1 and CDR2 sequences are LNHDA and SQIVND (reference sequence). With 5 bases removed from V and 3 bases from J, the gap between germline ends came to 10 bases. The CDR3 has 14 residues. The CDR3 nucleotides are TGTGCCAGTAGTGAAGAGCGGGACACCGGGGAGCTGTTTTTT. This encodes CASSEERDTGELFF.

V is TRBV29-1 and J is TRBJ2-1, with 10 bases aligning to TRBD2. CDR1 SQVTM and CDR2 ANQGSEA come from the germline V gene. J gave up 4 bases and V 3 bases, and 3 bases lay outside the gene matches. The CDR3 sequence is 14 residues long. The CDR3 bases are TGCAGCGTTGATCCTAGCGGGAGTTACAATGAGCAGTTCTTC. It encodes CSVDPSGSYNEQFF.

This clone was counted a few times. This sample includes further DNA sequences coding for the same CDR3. In DNA, the CDR3 is TGTGCCAGCAGCGTAGAGGGGACAGGCTCCTACGAGCAGTACTTC. This sequence encodes CASSVEGTGSYEQYF. V and J are TRBV9 and TRBJ2-7; 8 bases fit TRBD1. J was trimmed by 0 bases and V by 0 bases; bases with no gene match: 2. CDR3 size: 15 residues. The germline CDR1 and CDR2 sequences are SGDLS and YYNGEE. Using reference TRBV9 and TRBJ2-7 for the parts outside the CDR3, the full variable domain is DSGVTQTPKHLITATGQRVTLRCSPRSGDLSVYWYQQSLDQGLQFLIQYYNGEERAKGNILERFSAQQFPDLHSELNLSSLELGDSALYFCASSVEGTGSYEQYFGPGTRLTVT.

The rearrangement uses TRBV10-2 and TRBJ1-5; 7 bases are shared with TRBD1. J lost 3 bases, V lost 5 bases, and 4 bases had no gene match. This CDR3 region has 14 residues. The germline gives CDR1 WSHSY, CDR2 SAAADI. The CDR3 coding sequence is TGCGCCAGCAGTAGTACAGGGGACAATCAGCCCCAGCATTTT. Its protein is CASSSTGDNQPQHF.

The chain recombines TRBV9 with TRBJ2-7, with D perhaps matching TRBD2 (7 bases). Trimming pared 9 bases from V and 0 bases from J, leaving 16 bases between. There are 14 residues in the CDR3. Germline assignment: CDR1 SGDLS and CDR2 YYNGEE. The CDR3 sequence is CATAGAGSSYEQYF. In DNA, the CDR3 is TGTGCCACCGCGGGGGCGGGAAGCTCCTACGAGCAGTACTTC.

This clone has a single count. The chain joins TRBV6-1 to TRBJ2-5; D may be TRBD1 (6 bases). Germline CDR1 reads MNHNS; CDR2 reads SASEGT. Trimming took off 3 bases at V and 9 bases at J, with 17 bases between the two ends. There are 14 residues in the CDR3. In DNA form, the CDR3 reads TGTGCCAGCAGTGAGTTACAGGGAGAAGACGCCCAGTACTTC. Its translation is CASSELQGEDAQYF.

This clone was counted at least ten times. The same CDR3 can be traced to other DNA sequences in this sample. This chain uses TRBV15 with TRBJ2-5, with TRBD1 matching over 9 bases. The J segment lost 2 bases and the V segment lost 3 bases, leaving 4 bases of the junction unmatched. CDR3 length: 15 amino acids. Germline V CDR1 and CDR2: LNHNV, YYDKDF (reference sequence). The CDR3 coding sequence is TGTGCCACCAGCAGGGACAGGGGATTTCAAGAGACCCAGTACTTC. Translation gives CATSRDRGFQETQYF.

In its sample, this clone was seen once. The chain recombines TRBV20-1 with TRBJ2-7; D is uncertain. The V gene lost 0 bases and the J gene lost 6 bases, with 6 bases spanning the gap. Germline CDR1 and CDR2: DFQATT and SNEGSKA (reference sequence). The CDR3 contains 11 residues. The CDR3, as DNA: TGCAGTGCTAGAGATCCCCTCGAGCAGTACTTC. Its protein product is CSARDPLEQYF.

The CDR3 protein is CASSLEGQGRETQYF. CDR3 DNA: TGCGCCAGCAGCTTGGAAGGACAGGGTCGAGAGACCCAGTACTTC. The V and J genes are TRBV5-1 and TRBJ2-5; TRBD1 matches 8 bases. The CDR3 extends over 15 amino acids. Germline assignment: CDR1 SGHRS and CDR2 YFSETQ. V gave up 0 bases and J gave up 4 bases; unmatched junction bases: 5.

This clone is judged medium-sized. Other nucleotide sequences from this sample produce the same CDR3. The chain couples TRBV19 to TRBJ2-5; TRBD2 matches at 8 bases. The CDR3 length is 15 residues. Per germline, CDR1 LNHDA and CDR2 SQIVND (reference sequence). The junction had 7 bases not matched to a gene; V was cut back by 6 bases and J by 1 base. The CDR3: CASRGVGRAQETQYF. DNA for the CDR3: TGTGCCAGTAGAGGGGTCGGGAGGGCCCAAGAGACCCAGTACTTC.

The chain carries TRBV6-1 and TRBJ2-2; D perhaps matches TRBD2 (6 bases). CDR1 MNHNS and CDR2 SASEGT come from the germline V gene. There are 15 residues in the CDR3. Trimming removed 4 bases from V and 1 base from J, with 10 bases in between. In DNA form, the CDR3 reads TGTGCCAGCAGTGCGGGAGTCTGGAACACCGGGGAGCTGTTTTTT. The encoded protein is CASSAGVWNTGELFF.

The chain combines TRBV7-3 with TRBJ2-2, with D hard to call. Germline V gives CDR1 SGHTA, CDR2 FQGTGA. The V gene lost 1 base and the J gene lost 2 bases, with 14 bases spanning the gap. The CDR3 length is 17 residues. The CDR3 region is CASSLISSGGNTGELFF. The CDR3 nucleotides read TGTGCCAGCAGCTTAATTTCGAGTGGCGGAAACACCGGGGAGCTGTTTTTT.

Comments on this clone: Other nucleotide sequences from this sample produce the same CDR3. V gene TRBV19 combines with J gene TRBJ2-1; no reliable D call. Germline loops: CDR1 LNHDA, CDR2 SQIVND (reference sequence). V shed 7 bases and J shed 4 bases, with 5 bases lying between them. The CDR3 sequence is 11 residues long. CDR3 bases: TGTGCCAGTACTCAGTACAATGAGCAGTTCTTC. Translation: CASTQYNEQFF.

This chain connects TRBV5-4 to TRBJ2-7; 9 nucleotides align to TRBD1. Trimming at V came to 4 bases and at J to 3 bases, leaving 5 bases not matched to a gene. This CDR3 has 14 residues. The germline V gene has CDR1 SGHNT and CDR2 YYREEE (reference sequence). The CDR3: CASSPTGGSYEQYF. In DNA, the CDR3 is TGTGCCAGCAGCCCTACAGGGGGCAGCTACGAGCAGTACTTC.

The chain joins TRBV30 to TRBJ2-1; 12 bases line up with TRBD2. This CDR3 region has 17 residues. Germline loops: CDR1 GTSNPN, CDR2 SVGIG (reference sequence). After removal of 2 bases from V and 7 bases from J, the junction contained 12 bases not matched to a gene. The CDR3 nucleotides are TGTGCCTGGAGTCCCCGGACTAGCGGGACGATCGGGAATGAGCAGTTCTTC. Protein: CAWSPRTSGTIGNEQFF.